The entry that follows covers one T cell receptor (beta chain) sequence. This clonotype appeared a few times. Its antigen target is currently unknown. Nothing much larger sits one base from this clone, and base qualities are not available. Germline trimming amounts to 2 bases on V and 7 bases on J, with 9 as the count of junction bases outside the gene matches. The CDR3 has 16 amino acids, counting the end cysteine and phenylalanine. Kept here is only the CDR3 DNA, which spans 48 bases and is read in frame from base 1. From the germline V gene (reference sequence), CDR1 is LNHDA and CDR2 is SQIVND. These data are taken from a study of identical twins listed by TCRdb under 2016. Regarding the research as a whole: TCR alpha and beta repertoires from monozygotic twins, unrelated adults of various ages and cord blood were deep-sequenced to test whether fetal clonotypes persist. To rule out contamination, replicate twin experiments were performed at different times with different library preparation protocols.

Every donor was a healthy Caucasian. The twin cohort comprised three pairs of female monozygotic twins, all aged about 18 to 29 years. Positive isolation kits from Invitrogen were used to isolate the CD4+ and CD8+ T cell populations. The protocol used for the library was 5' RACE. Instrument used: Illumina HiSeq 2000. A universal primer binding site was added through template switching, and the final cDNA carried a unique molecular identifier so that TCR cDNA molecules could be counted accurately. Specific primers in the conserved constant-segment region were used to synthesize first-strand cDNA for the TCR alpha and beta chains. Each cDNA library was double barcoded, with a SMART-Mk sample barcode plus Illumina barcodes, to control for contamination. Two successive PCR steps introduced TruSeq adapter sequences along with Illumina sample barcodes. Sequencing of the TCR alpha and beta cDNA libraries was done on the Illumina HiSeq platform using custom primers. The authors' pipeline ran thus. MiGEC processed the raw reads to extract unique molecular identifiers, while MiXCR was used to determine the CDR3 positions. Recombination models were inferred per individual with the repgenHMM and IGoR tools using an EM algorithm. The tcR package in R was used for shared clonotype analysis, with sharing normalized by the product of cloneset sizes. Out-of-frame nonproductive sequences were analyzed to study raw recombination free of thymic and clonal selection effects. The raw public data were reprocessed by TCRdb itself: fastp quality trimming at Q25, MiXCR clonotype calling, in-frame beta chains only. Rows matching on CDR3 protein sequence are summarized as one entry with the most common DNA and genes. These V and J calls rely on TCRdb rather than the paper's analysis. In all, the sample holds under 300,000 distinct CDR3 sequences, and around 6.5% of those were seen once. The ten largest clones represent 13% to 15% of the sample.

On the study overall, not on this receptor specifically: Compared with coincidental sharing between unrelated individuals, out-of-frame TCR alpha sequences shared between twins showed an excess of sequences with low generation probability. A weaker excess of twin sharing was found in beta out-of-frame sequences because the signal-to-noise ratio was lowered by fewer shared sequences. Invariant T cells such as MAIT and iNKT could partly confound zero-insertion analyses, though diverse VJ usage argued against this for most clonotypes. Conclusions relied on cross-sectional statistical analysis, since the same donors could not be followed over many years. Fewer insertions were carried by abundant cord blood beta clonotypes; a weaker similar trend was observed in young adult naive repertoires, while no such trend was observed in memory repertoires. Out-of-frame TCR alpha sharing in monozygotic twins was systematically underestimated by recombination models, whereas sharing between unrelated individuals was in agreement with the recombination models.

Another study also made use of these data, one on T cells expressing NK-cell markers. That second report states: TCR beta-chain repertoires were profiled in sorted CD3+CD56+NKG2C+, CD3+CD56+NKG2C- and CD3+CD56-NKG2C+ T-cell subsets from eight donors. Seven of the eight sequenced donors were HCMV-seropositive and one was HCMV-seronegative. To restrict sorting to alphabetaTCR-expressing T cells, an anti-gammadeltaTCR antibody was added in several experiments. In a handful of donors, the dominant CD3+CD56+NKG2C+ clonotypes were found to rank among the top 10 CD8+ clonotypes and to make up about 1.0-7.5% of CD8+ T cells. Those dominant clonotypes were again the most abundant among CD3+CD56-NKG2C+ cells in a handful of donors, at about 25-60.1%. Whether the expanded NKG2C-expressing T cell clones were specific for HCMV antigens remained unclear. The study sequenced eight donors, all healthy volunteers chosen at random: three men and five women. HCMV-specific IgG was detected in serum with a commercial ELISA kit to determine HCMV serostatus. MIGEC was used to demultiplex reads and group reads by UMI, and MiTCR was used to assemble and quantify clonotypes. To remove erroneous sequences, TCR cDNA sequences were retained only when supported by two or more reads. The tcR package was used for downstream repertoire analysis, and clonotypes were matched across fractions by CDR3 nucleotide sequence plus V segment. VDJmatch was used to annotate antigen specificity against VDJdb, with one amino acid substitution allowed in CDR3.

The source is a woman under 30 in good health. The sequenced sample was CD8+ T cells sorted from blood. The rearrangement joined TRBV19 to TRBJ2-1, with 9 bases matching TRBD1. This receptor has the CDR3 CASSILAGTGINEQFF. The nucleotide sequence reads TGTGCCAGTAGTATACTCGCCGGGACAGGGATTAATGAGCAGTTCTTC.